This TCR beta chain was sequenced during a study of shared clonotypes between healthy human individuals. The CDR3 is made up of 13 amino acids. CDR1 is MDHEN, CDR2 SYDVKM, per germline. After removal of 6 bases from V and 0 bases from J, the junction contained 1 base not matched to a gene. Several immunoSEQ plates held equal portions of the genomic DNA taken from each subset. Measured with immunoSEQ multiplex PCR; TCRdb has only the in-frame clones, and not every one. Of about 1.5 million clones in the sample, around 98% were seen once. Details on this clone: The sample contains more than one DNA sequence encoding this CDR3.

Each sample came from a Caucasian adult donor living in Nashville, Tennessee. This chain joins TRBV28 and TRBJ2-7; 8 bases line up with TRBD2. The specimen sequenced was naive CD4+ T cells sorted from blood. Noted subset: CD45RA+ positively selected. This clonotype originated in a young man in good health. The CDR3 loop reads CASSSGSSYEQYF. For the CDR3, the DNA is TGTGCCAGCAGCAGCGGGAGCTCCTACGAGCAGTACTTC.